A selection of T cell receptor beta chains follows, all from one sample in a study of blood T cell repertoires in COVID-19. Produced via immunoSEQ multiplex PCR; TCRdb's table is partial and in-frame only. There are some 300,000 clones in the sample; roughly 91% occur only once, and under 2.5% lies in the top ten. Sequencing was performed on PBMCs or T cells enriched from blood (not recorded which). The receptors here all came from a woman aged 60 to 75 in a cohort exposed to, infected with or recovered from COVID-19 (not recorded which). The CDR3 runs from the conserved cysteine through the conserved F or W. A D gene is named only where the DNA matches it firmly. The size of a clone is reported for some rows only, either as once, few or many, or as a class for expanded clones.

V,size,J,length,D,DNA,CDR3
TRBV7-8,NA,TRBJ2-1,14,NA,TGTGCCAGCAGCGGACTCCAAAACCCACCCACGGAGTTCTTC,CASSGLQNPPTEFF
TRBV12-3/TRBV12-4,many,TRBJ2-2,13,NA,TGTGCCAGCACCCGGACAGACACCGGGGAGCTGTTTTTT,CASTRTDTGELFF
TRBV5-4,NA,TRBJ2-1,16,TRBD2,TGTGCCAGCAGCTTCCCGACTAGCGGGAGTTATCATGAGCAGTTCTTC,CASSFPTSGSYHEQFF
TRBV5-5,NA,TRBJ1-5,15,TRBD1,TGTGCCAGCAGCCCCGGACAGGGAGGCAATCAGCCCCAGCATTTT,CASSPGQGGNQPQHF
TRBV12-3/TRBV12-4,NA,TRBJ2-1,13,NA,TGTGCCACCGGGTGGGAGTCCTACAATGAGCAGTTCTTC,CATGWESYNEQFF
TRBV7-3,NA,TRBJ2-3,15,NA,TGTGCCAGCAGCTTAAGCGGACTTCTCACAGATACGCAGTATTTT,CASSLSGLLTDTQYF
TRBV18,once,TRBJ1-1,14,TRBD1,TGTGCCAGCTCACCTGGGACAGGCGACACTGAAGCTTTCTTT,CASSPGTGDTEAFF
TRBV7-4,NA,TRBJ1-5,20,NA,TGTGCCAGCAGCTTATCGGCCACAAATATCGGGACACGACCGAATCAGCCCCAGCATTTT,CASSLSATNIGTRPNQPQHF
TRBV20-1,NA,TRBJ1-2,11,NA,TGCAGTGCTAGAGTGCAGGCGGGCTACACCTTC,CSARVQAGYTF
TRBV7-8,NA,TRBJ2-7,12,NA,TGTGCCAGCAGCTTATCTAGTCGCGGGCAGTACTTC,CASSLSSRGQYF
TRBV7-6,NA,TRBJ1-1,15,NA,TGTGCCAGCAGCTTAGCGCAGGGGTTGAACACTGAAGCTTTCTTT,CASSLAQGLNTEAFF
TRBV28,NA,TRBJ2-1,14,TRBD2,TGTGCCAGCAGCCTGAGACTAGCGGGAGTGGCGCAGTTCTTC,CASSLRLAGVAQFF
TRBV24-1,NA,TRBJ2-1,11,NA,TGTGCCACCAGTGGTCGCGATGAGCAGTTCTTC,CATSGRDEQFF
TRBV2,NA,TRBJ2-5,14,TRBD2,TGTGCCAGCACCGGACTAGCGGGATTAGGGACCCAGTACTTC,CASTGLAGLGTQYF
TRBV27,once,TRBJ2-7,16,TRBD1,TGTGCCAGCAGTTTACAATGGACAGGGAGCTCCTACGAGCAGTACTTC,CASSLQWTGSSYEQYF
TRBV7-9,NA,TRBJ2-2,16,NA,TGTGCCAGCAGCTTAGCACAGGGAGGGGACACCGGGGAGCTGTTTTTT,CASSLAQGGDTGELFF
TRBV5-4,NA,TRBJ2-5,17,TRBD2,TGTGCCAGCAGGGGCTCGGGGGGGACTGGGTACCAAGAGACCCAGTACTTC,CASRGSGGTGYQETQYF